This T cell receptor (beta chain) was obtained from a study of blood T cell repertoires in COVID-19. Looking at the study overall: Researchers got acute and convalescent COVID-19 samples from the United States, Italy and Spain. T cells, B-cell-depleted T cells, or PBMCs supplied cDNA or gDNA.

Followed over time, Seattle patients had been enrolled while infection was active. In the study's own analysis: Amplified reference gene primers provided the basis for estimating nucleated cell counts. Sequencing used immunoSEQ multiplex PCR; TCRdb keeps in-frame clones, though not all of them. V, J and clone size are taken as reported in that table, and D and trimming were inferred from the DNA itself. In the table there are around 310,000 clones, 90% of which are singletons. The sequenced material came from peripheral blood. The clonotype originates from a woman in her 40s with COVID-19, enrolled during active disease.

The CDR3, as DNA: TGTGCCAGTGAGGACAGGAGCTCCTACGAGCAGTACTTC. It yields the protein CASEDRSSYEQYF. This chain joins TRBV19 and TRBJ2-7, with 7 bases that match TRBD1. The V and J ends lost 8 bases and 0 bases, in that order; junction bases with no gene match: 4. Germline V CDR1 and CDR2: LNHDA, SQIVND (reference sequence). CDR3 length: 13 residues.